The 10 T cell receptor beta chains given below trace back to one sample, sequenced in a study of response to subunit inactivated influenza vaccine. TCRdb re-called the RT-PCR reads with MiXCR, one entry per CDR3 protein. The sample has 560,000 or so distinct CDR3 sequences; less than 10% are singletons. The source was PBMCs from blood, collected around 25 months after vaccination. These receptors all come from a man between 50 and 70 years old who received an inactivated influenza vaccine.

Of note for this clonotype: The junction departs from the called germline gene at one end, perhaps through a read error. The chain employs TRBV5-5 and TRBJ2-7; no definite D call. In germline, CDR1 is SGHKS, CDR2 YYEKEE (reference sequence). This CDR3 has 14 residues. The CDR3 DNA sequence: TGTGCCATCAGCCCCGGGCCCGTCTGCTACGAGCAGTACTTC. This codes for CAISPGPVCYEQYF.

There are many counts of this clonotype. This chain joins TRBV12-3 or TRBV12-4 and TRBJ1-2; 8 bases are shared with TRBD1. The CDR3 has 15 residues. Trimming at V came to 3 bases and at J to 4 bases, leaving 7 bases not matched to a gene. The CDR3 sequence: CASSFGQGRTYGYTF. For the CDR3, the DNA is TGTGCCAGCAGTTTCGGACAGGGAAGGACCTATGGCTACACCTTC.

The table lists this clonotype with many counts. The gene calls are TRBV5-1 and TRBJ2-7; no firm D call. The germline V and J ends were trimmed by 4 bases and 1 base, with 12 bases remaining between them. The CDR3 runs 14 residues. Germline CDR1 reads SGHRS; CDR2 reads YFSETQ. The CDR3 DNA reads TGCGCCAGCAGCCGGGCCATAGAATCCTACGAGCAGTACTTC. This codes for CASSRAIESYEQYF.

Many counts were recorded for this clonotype. The CDR3: CASSLVPGQGYEQYF. CDR3 nucleotide sequence: TGCGCCAGCAGCTTGGTACCCGGACAGGGCTACGAGCAGTACTTC. V usage is TRBV5-1 and J usage is TRBJ2-7; the match to TRBD1 covers 8 bases. CDR1 and CDR2 from the germline V gene are SGHRS and YFSETQ. This CDR3 contains 15 residues. The V gene end was trimmed by 0 bases and the J gene end by 3 bases; junction bases not matched to a gene: 5.

This clonotype turned up a few times. One end of the junction is discordant with germline, which a read error may explain. This sequence joins TRBV2 and TRBJ2-5; maybe TRBD1 (5 bases). Per the germline V gene, CDR1 is SNHLY and CDR2 is FYNNEI. The CDR3 covers 15 residues. DNA of the CDR3: TGTGCCAGCAGCCTCGTTAAGGCAGGGCGAGAGGCCCAGTACTTC. Protein product: CASSLVKAGREAQYF.

The CDR3 is CASSEFPGSNEQFF. CDR3 DNA: TGTGCCAGCAGTGAATTCCCCGGGAGTAATGAGCAGTTCTTC. The chain carries TRBV25-1 and TRBJ2-1; perhaps TRBD2 as D (6 bases). Germline values: CDR1 MGHDK, CDR2 SYGVNS. CDR3 length equals 14 residues. The ends were cut back, 1 base at V and 7 bases at J, with 11 bases in the middle.

In this sample, this clonotype turned up a few times. V usage is TRBV18 and J usage is TRBJ2-3; the match to TRBD2 covers 8 bases. The CDR3 is made up of 16 amino acids. CDR1 KGHSH and CDR2 LQKENI come from the germline V gene. Germline trimming cut 2 bases from V and 4 bases from J; bases unmatched to any gene: 8. The DNA of the CDR3 is TGTGCCAGCTCACCAATTAGCGGGGCCCGAGCAGATACGCAGTATTTT. Its translation is CASSPISGARADTQYF. Complete variable domain (other parts from reference TRBV18 and TRBJ2-3): NAGVMQNPRHLVRRRGQEARLRCSPMKGHSHVYWYRQLPEEGLKFMVYLQKENIIDESGMPKERFSAEFPKEGPSILRIQQVVRGDSAAYFCASSPISGARADTQYFGPGTRLTVL.

The chain uses TRBV20-1 and TRBJ2-1, with TRBD2 matching 9 bases. The CDR3 totals 15 residues. With V trimmed by 3 bases and J by 7 bases, 10 bases remained unmatched. The germline CDR1 and CDR2 sequences are DFQATT and SNEGSKA (reference sequence). CDR3 DNA sequence: TGCAGTGCTAGCCCCCATAGCGGGGGTAGGAATGAGCAGTTCTTC. Residues: CSASPHSGGRNEQFF.

This chain joins TRBV20-1 and TRBJ2-7; D not certain. Germline V gives CDR1 DFQATT, CDR2 SNEGSKA (reference sequence). This CDR3 contains 11 residues. The CDR3 DNA reads as TGCAGCGCCACAAACTCCTACGAGCAGTACTTC. Translation: CSATNSYEQYF.

This clonotype was detected only a few times. J is TRBJ1-2 and V is TRBV29-1; D might be TRBD1 (6 bases). Germline V gives CDR1 SQVTM, CDR2 ANQGSEA. Trimming took 3 bases from V and 3 from J, leaving 14 bases between them. The CDR3 sequence is 14 residues long. The CDR3 sequence is CSVDAGEVYYGYTF. CDR3 DNA sequence: TGCAGCGTTGACGCAGGGGAGGTTTACTATGGCTACACCTTC. The entire variable domain, with the rest obtained from reference TRBV29-1 and TRBJ1-2, is as follows: SAVISQKPSRDICQRGTSLTIQCQVDSQVTMMFWYRQQPGQSLTLIATANQGSEATYESGFVIDKFPISRPNLTFSTLTVSNMSPEDSSIYLCSVDAGEVYYGYTFGSGTRLTVV.